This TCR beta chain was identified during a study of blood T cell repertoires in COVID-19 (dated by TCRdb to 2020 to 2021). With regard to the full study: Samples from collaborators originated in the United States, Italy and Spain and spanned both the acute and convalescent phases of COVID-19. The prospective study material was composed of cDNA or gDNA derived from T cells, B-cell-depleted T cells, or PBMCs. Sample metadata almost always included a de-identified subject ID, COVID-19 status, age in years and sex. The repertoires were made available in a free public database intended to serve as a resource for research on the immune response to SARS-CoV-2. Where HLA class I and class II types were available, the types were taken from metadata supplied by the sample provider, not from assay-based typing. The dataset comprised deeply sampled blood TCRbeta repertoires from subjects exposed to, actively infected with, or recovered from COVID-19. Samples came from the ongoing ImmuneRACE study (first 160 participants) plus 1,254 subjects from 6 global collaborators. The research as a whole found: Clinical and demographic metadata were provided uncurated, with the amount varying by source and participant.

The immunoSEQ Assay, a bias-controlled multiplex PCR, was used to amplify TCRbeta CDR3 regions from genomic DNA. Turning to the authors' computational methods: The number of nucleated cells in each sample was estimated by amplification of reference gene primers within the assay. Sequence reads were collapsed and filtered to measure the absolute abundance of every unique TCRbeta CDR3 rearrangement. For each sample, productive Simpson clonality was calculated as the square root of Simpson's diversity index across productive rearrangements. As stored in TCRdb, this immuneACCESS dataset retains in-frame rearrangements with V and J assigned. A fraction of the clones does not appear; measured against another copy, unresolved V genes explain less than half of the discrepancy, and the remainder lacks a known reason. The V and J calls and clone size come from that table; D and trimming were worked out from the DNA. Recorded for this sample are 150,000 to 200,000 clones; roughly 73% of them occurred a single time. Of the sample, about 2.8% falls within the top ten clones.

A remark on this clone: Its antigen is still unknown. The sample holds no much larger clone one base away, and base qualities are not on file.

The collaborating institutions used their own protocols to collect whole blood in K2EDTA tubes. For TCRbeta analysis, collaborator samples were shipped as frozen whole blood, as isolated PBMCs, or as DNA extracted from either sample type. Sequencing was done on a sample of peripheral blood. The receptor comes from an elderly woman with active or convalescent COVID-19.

The DNA sequence reads TGCGCCAGCAGCCGAGGGGAGACTAGCAGGTCGGGTCCGGGGGAGACCCAGTACTTC. Translated, it reads CASSRGETSRSGPGETQYF. Recombination joined TRBV5-1 with TRBJ2-5; the central 7 bases match TRBD2. The CDR3 holds 19 amino acids from the cysteine to the phenylalanine. Only the CDR3 part of the read is kept: 57 bases, read in frame from the first base. The V end gives up 4 bases and the J end 5 bases, leaving 23 bases in the junction not matched to a gene. From a lookup of the germline V gene, CDR1 and CDR2 are SGHRS and YFSETQ.